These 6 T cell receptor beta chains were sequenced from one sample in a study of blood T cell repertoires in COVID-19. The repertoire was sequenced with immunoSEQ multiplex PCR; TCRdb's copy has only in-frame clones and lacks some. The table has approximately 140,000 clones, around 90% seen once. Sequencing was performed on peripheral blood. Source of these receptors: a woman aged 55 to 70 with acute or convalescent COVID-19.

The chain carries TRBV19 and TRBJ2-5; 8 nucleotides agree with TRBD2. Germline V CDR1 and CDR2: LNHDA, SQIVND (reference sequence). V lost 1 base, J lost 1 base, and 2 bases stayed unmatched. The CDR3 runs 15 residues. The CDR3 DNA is TGTGCCAGTAGTATAGGAGCGGGGGTCCAAGAGACCCAGTACTTC. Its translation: CASSIGAGVQETQYF.

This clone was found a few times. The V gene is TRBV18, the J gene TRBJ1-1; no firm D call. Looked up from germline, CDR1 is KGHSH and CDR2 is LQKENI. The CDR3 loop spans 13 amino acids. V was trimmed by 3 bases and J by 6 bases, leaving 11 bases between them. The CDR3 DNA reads TGTGCCAGCTCACCGGAGATAGCCGCTGAAGCTTTCTTT. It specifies CASSPEIAAEAFF.

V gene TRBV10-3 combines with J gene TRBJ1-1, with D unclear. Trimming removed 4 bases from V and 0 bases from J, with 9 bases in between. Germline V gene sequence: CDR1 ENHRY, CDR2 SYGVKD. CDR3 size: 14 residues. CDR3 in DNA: TGTGCCATCAGTGCCGGACTTGTGAACACTGAAGCTTTCTTT. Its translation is CAISAGLVNTEAFF.

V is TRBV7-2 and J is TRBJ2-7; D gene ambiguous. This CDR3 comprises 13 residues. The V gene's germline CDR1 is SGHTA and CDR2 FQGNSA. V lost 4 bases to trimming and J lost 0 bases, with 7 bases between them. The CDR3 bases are TGTGCCAGCAGCTCTCGCAGCTCCTACGAGCAGTACTTC. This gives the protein CASSSRSSYEQYF.

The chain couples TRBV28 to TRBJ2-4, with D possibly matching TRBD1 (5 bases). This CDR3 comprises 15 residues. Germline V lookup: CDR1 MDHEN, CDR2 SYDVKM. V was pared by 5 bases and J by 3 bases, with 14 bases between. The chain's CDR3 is CASSLQGFDKNIQYF. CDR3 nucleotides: TGTGCCAGCAGTCTCCAGGGTTTTGACAAAAACATTCAGTACTTC.

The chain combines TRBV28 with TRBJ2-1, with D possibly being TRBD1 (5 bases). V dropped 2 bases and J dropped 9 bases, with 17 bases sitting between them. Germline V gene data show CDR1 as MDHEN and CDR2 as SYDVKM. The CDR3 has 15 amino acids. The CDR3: CASSLGAAQGPEQFF. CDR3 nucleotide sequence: TGTGCCAGCAGTTTAGGGGCGGCTCAGGGTCCTGAGCAGTTCTTC.